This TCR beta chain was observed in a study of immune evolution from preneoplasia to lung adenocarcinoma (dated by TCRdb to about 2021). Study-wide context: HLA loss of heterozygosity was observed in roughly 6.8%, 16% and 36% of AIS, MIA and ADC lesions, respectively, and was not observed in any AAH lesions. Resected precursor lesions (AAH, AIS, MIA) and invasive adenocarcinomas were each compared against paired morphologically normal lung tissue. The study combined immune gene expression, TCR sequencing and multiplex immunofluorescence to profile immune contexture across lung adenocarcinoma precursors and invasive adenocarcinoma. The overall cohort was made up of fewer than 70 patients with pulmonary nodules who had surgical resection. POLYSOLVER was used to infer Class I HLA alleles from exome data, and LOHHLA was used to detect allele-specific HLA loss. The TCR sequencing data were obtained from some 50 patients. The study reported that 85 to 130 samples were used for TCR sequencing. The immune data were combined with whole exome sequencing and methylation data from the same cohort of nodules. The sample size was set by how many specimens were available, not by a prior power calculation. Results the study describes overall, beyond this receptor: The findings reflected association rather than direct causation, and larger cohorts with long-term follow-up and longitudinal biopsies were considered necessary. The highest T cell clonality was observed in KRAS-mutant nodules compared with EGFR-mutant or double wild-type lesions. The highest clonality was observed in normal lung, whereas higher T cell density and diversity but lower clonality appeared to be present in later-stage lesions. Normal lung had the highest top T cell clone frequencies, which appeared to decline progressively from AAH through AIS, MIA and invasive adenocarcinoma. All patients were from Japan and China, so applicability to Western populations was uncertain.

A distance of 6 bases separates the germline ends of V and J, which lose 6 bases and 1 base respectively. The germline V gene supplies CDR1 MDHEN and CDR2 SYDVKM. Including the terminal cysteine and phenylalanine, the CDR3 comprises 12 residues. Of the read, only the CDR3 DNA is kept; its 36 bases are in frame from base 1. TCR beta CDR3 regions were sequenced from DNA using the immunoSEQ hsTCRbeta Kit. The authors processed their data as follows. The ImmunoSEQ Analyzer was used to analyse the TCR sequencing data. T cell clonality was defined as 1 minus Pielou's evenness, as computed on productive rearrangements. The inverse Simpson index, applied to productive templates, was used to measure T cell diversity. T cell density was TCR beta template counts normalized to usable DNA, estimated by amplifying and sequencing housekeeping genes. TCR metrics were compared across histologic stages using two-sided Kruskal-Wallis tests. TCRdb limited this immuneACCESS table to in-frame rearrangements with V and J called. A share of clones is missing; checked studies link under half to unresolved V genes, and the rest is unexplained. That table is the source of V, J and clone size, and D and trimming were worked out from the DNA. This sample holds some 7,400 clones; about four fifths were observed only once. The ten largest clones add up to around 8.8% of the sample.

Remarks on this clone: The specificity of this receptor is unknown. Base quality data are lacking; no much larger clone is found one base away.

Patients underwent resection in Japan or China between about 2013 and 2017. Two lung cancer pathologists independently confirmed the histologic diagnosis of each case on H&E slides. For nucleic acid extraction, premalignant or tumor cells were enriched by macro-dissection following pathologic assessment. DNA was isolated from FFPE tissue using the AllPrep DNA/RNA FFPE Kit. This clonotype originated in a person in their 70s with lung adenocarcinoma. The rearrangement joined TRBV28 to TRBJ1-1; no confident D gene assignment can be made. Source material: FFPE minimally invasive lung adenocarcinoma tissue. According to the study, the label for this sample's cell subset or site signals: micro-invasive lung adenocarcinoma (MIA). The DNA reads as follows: TGTGCCAGCAGCCACCCGAACACTGAAGCTTTCTTT. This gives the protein CASSHPNTEAFF.